This T cell receptor beta chain was observed in a study of CD8+CD57+ T cells in acquired aplastic anemia. For the study at large: The study obtained an average of 3.2 ug of DNA from sorted CD4+ and CD8+ cells.

Genomic DNA provided the template from which TCR beta VDJ and CDR3 profiles were obtained. TCRdb used MiXCR to reprocess the reads, holding one entry per CDR3 protein. This table has under 200,000 distinct CDR3 sequences, around 47% appearing once. CDR1 SNHLY and CDR2 FYNNEI come from the germline V gene. V shed 6 bases, J shed 5 bases, and the junction held 4 bases outside the gene matches. This CDR3 is 14 amino acids long. This clonotype has ten or more counts. Patients who underwent sequencing had shown CD8+CD57+ cell expansion by flow cytometry. Sequencing was done on a sample of sorted CD4+, CD8+, or CD8+CD57+ T cells (not recorded which) from PBMCs. J is TRBJ2-2 and V is TRBV2; 9 nucleotides agree with TRBD1. The sequence was obtained from a human donor with aplastic anemia. The DNA for the CDR3 is TGTGCCAGCAGCGCGGACAGGGGAACCGGGGAGCTGTTTTTT. It codes for CASSADRGTGELFF.